This record covers a single T cell receptor (beta chain). These data are taken from a study of blood T cell repertoires in COVID-19. Original handling: Reference gene primer amplification gave estimated nucleated cell counts. Assay used: immunoSEQ multiplex PCR; TCRdb lists only in-frame clones, some missing. The V and J calls and clone size are taken from that table; D and trimming were inferred from the DNA. The data contain about 72,000 clones, approximately 84% of them singletons. Germline V lookup: CDR1 SGHAT, CDR2 FQNNGV. Trimming stripped 1 base from V and 3 bases from J, with 17 bases between. The length of the CDR3 is 17 residues.

Sequenced sample: peripheral blood. This clonotype was obtained from a man between 65 and 80 years old with active or convalescent COVID-19. This chain joins TRBV11-2 and TRBJ2-3, with D maybe TRBD2 (7 bases). The CDR3 reads CASSLGVGGRGTDTQYF. The DNA for the CDR3 is TGTGCCAGCAGCTTAGGGGTAGGGGGGAGGGGGACAGATACGCAGTATTTT.